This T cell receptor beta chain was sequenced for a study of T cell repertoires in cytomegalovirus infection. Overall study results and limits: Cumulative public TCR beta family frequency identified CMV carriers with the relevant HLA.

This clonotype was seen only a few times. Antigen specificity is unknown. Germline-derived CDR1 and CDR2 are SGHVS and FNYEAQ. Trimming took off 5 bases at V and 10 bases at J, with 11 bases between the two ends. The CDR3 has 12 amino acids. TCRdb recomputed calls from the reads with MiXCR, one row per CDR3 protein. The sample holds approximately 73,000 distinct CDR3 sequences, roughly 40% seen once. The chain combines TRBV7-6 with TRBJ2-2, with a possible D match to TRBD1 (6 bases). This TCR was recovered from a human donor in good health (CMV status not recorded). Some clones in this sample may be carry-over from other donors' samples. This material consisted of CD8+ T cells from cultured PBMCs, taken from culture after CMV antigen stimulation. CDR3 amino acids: CASSTGTLELFF. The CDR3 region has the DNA TGTGCCAGCAGCACCGGGACACTGGAGCTGTTTTTT.